This entry lists 31 T cell receptor beta chains sequenced from one sample in a study of T cells after yellow fever vaccination. Using its own MiXCR run on the 5' RACE reads, TCRdb lists one record per CDR3 protein. This table holds about 220,000 distinct CDR3 sequences, approximately 3% found once. This specimen consisted of CD4+ T cells sorted from PBMCs, obtained 10 days after the yellow fever booster vaccination. These receptors all stem from a young man who received the YFV17D yellow fever vaccine.

This clonotype showed up many times. V and J are TRBV7-2 and TRBJ2-2; either TRBD1 or TRBD2 may supply D (5 bases each). The CDR3 covers 16 residues. Germline loops: CDR1 SGHTA, CDR2 FQGNSA. Trimming pared 7 bases from V and 4 bases from J, leaving 19 bases between. DNA for the CDR3: TGTGCCAGCACCGCAAGTTGGGGGAGCAGCACCGGGGAGCTGTTTTTT. Protein: CASTASWGSSTGELFF.

This clonotype has at least ten counts. J is TRBJ2-3 and V is TRBV7-2, with D perhaps TRBD2 (6 bases). The CDR3 length is 13 residues. The V end lost 3 bases, the J end lost 6 bases, and 10 bases lay between the germline ends. Germline CDR1 reads SGHTA; CDR2 reads FQGNSA. The CDR3: CASSFETSDTQYF. The CDR3 nucleotides read TGTGCCAGCAGCTTTGAAACTAGCGATACGCAGTATTTT.

The rearrangement uses TRBV2 and TRBJ2-5; D is unresolved. Trimming pared 1 base from V and 1 base from J, leaving 7 bases between. Germline V gives CDR1 SNHLY, CDR2 FYNNEI. The CDR3 is made up of 14 amino acids. The CDR3 region has the DNA TGTGCCAGCAGTGAAGACTCCCTCCAAGAGACCCAGTACTTC. It codes for CASSEDSLQETQYF.

This chain joins TRBV4-2 and TRBJ2-1; TRBD2 matches 12 bases. This CDR3 has 17 residues. From germline, CDR1 is LGHNA and CDR2 YNFKEQ. V shed 4 bases, J shed 5 bases, and the junction held 9 bases outside the gene matches. CDR3 residues: CASSPLAGGRENNEQFF. The DNA of the CDR3 is TGTGCCAGCAGCCCTCTAGCGGGGGGGCGCGAGAACAATGAGCAGTTCTTC.

The rearrangement uses TRBV14 and TRBJ2-3; D gene ambiguous. Germline CDR1 reads SGHDN; CDR2 reads FVKESK. This CDR3 region has 16 residues. Deletions cut 0 bases from V and 0 bases from J, with 10 bases between. The CDR3 here is CASSQDFHPSTDTQYF. CDR3 bases: TGTGCCAGCAGCCAAGATTTCCACCCTAGCACAGATACGCAGTATTTT.

The chain couples TRBV4-2 to TRBJ2-3; D is uncertain. V lost 2 bases and J lost 2, with 8 bases in between. CDR1 and CDR2 from the germline V gene are LGHNA and YNFKEQ. CDR3 length equals 14 residues. CDR3: CASSQRMSTDTQYF. The DNA for the CDR3 is TGTGCCAGCAGCCAAAGAATGTCCACAGATACGCAGTATTTT.

This clonotype was picked up a small number of times. The chain joins TRBV2 to TRBJ2-5; 7 bases line up with TRBD1. Germline trimming cut 7 bases from V and 0 bases from J; bases unmatched to any gene: 5. Germline V gives CDR1 SNHLY, CDR2 FYNNEI. The CDR3 contains 14 residues. CDR3 bases: TGTGCCAGCAAGGACAGGACTTACCAAGAGACCCAGTACTTC. This codes for CASKDRTYQETQYF.

The rearrangement joins TRBV11-2 to TRBJ2-7; D is perhaps TRBD2 (6 bases). The ends were cut back, 4 bases at V and 2 bases at J, with 18 bases in the middle. CDR3 size: 16 residues. In germline, CDR1 is SGHAT, CDR2 FQNNGV. The CDR3 coding sequence is TGTGCCAGCAGCTCGCTTATCATGCGGGGACCCTACGAGCAGTACTTC. It translates to CASSSLIMRGPYEQYF.

There are many counts of this clonotype. The chain carries TRBV5-4 and TRBJ1-1; weak D call: TRBD1 (6 bases). Germline V gene data show CDR1 as SGHNT and CDR2 as YYREEE (reference sequence). The CDR3 sequence is 14 residues long. The V end lost 1 base, the J end lost 8 bases, and 15 bases lay between the germline ends. CDR3 sequence reads: CASSLLSGDVEAFF. For the CDR3, the DNA is TGTGCCAGCAGCTTGTTGTCAGGGGACGTGGAAGCTTTCTTT.

This clonotype was found many times. This chain connects TRBV30 to TRBJ1-1; 8 bases are shared with TRBD1. V dropped 5 bases and J dropped 6; count of bases not matched to a gene: 5. The CDR3 has 12 residues. Germline CDR1 is GTSNPN and CDR2 is SVGIG (reference sequence). The CDR3 DNA is TGTGCCTGGGGACAGGGATCCGCTGAAGCTTTCTTT. Its protein product is CAWGQGSAEAFF.

The genes are TRBV12-3 or TRBV12-4 and TRBJ2-7; D call uncertain. The CDR3 contains 13 residues. V lost 4 bases and J 0 bases, leaving 7 bases between the germline ends. As DNA, the CDR3 is TGTGCCAGCAGTTCCTCCTCCTCCTACGAGCAGTACTTC. This codes for CASSSSSSYEQYF.

This clonotype was counted only a few times. The V gene is TRBV9, the J gene TRBJ1-1, with D perhaps TRBD1 (6 bases). Germline-derived CDR1 and CDR2 are SGDLS and YYNGEE. Trimming left V 4 bases short and J 1 base short, with 14 bases between. The CDR3 length is 15 residues. This CDR3 reads CASSKTGGANTEAFF. The CDR3 DNA reads TGTGCCAGCAGCAAGACGGGGGGCGCGAACACTGAAGCTTTCTTT.

The chain has TRBV7-2 and TRBJ2-7; maybe TRBD1 (6 bases). Germline lookup yields CDR1 SGHTA and CDR2 FQGNSA. The CDR3 consists of 13 residues. Trimming took off 5 bases at V and 3 bases at J, with 11 bases between the two ends. The CDR3 DNA follows: TGTGCCAGCAGCCAGACAGGTCTCTACGAGCAGTACTTC. Protein product: CASSQTGLYEQYF.

The chain is built from TRBV5-1 and TRBJ2-5, with 8 bases lining up with TRBD1. The CDR3 spans 17 residues. The ends lost 4 bases at V and 1 base at J; junction bases unmatched: 12. Germline values: CDR1 SGHRS, CDR2 YFSETQ. DNA of the CDR3: TGCGCCAGCAGCAGCCGGGGGCAGGGGGCATTCCAAGAGACCCAGTACTTC. It encodes CASSSRGQGAFQETQYF.

Note on this clonotype: A clone one base away is much larger, so this may be a read error. Here the CDR3 omits its conserved ending phenylalanine or tryptophan, so a read error is the likely source. The DNA is left out, because the CDR3 cannot be placed on it with certainty; the CDR3 is given as TCRdb lists it. The chain uses TRBV6-5 and TRBJ1-1; the D call in the table, TRBD1, was not verified against the DNA. The CDR3 has 12 amino acids, counting both end residues. Per germline, CDR1 MNHEY and CDR2 SVGAGI. CDR3 amino acids: CASSYRAGTTFI.

This clonotype has just a few counts. The V and J genes are TRBV15 and TRBJ1-5; D not certain. Germline lookup yields CDR1 LNHNV and CDR2 YYDKDF (reference sequence). The CDR3 length is 15 residues. Deletions cut 0 bases from V and 0 bases from J, with 6 bases between. CDR3 nucleotides: TGTGCCACCAGCAGAGACCCAATTAGCAATCAGCCCCAGCATTTT. Its translation: CATSRDPISNQPQHF.

This clonotype appeared many times. The genes are TRBV12-3 or TRBV12-4 and TRBJ2-1; 8 nucleotides align to TRBD2. This CDR3 comprises 16 residues. V shed 8 bases, J shed 8 bases, and the junction held 17 bases outside the gene matches. Written as DNA, the CDR3 is TGTGCCAGCCCGTGGGGAACTAGCGGACTTCGGGATGAGCAGTTCTTC. Its protein is CASPWGTSGLRDEQFF.

This clonotype was observed a handful of times. The CDR3 DNA follows: TGTGCCATCAGTGGATTAGCAGGGGGCTACGAGCAGTACGTC. Translated, it gives CAISGLAGGYEQYV. The chain has TRBV10-3 and TRBJ2-7; 7 bases line up with TRBD1. Looked up from germline, CDR1 is ENHRY and CDR2 is SYGVKD. The CDR3 has 14 amino acids. J lost 3 bases, V lost 4 bases, and 6 bases had no gene match.

This clonotype has a handful of counts. The rearrangement links TRBV4-3 to TRBJ1-2, with D maybe TRBD1 (5 bases). Trimming removed 3 bases from V and 2 bases from J, with 10 bases in between. Looked up from germline, CDR1 is LGHNA and CDR2 is YSLEER. The CDR3 extends over 14 amino acids. In DNA, the CDR3 is TGCGCCAGCAGCCACAGGGATGGGAACTATGGCTACACCTTC. Its protein is CASSHRDGNYGYTF.

In this sample, this clonotype turned up a few times. The chain uses TRBV5-1 and TRBJ2-3; D is perhaps TRBD2 (7 bases). Germline V gives CDR1 SGHRS, CDR2 YFSETQ. V was clipped by 2 bases and J by 0 bases, with 13 bases between them. The CDR3 is 16 amino acids. CDR3 region: CASSFRGGSSTDTQYF. In DNA form, the CDR3 reads TGCGCCAGCAGCTTCAGGGGAGGGAGTAGCACAGATACGCAGTATTTT.

This clonotype was recorded many times. The V call is TRBV29-1, the J call TRBJ2-1; either TRBD1 or TRBD2 may fit D (6 bases each). CDR1 is SQVTM, CDR2 ANQGSEA, per germline. CDR3 size: 12 residues. V lost 5 bases to trimming and J lost 4 bases, with 9 bases between them. The CDR3 nucleotides are TGCAGCGTTCGCGGGACATACAATGAGCAGTTCTTC. This encodes CSVRGTYNEQFF.

This clonotype was seen a few times. The chain employs TRBV14 and TRBJ1-4; D might be TRBD1 (5 bases). CDR3 length equals 18 residues. Trimming shortened V by 4 bases and J by 8 bases, and 26 bases separated the two germline ends. CDR1 SGHDN and CDR2 FVKESK come from the germline V gene. The CDR3, as DNA: TGTGCCAGCAGCCCCACCCCGGGTGTATACCGGGGGGGGGAAAAACTGTTTTTT. This translates into CASSPTPGVYRGGEKLFF. The complete variable domain, with remaining parts taken from reference TRBV14 and TRBJ1-4, reads EAGVTQFPSHSVIEKGQTVTLRCDPISGHDNLYWYRRVMGKEIKFLLHFVKESKQDESGMPNNRFLAERTGGTYSTLKVQPAELEDSGVYFCASSPTPGVYRGGEKLFFGSGTQLSVL.

This clonotype was observed many times. This sequence joins TRBV18 and TRBJ1-6; a weak D match, TRBD1 (5 bases). Per the germline V gene, CDR1 is KGHSH and CDR2 is LQKENI. V lost 1 base and J 2 bases, leaving 12 bases between the germline ends. This CDR3 has 17 amino acids. The CDR3 nucleotides read TGTGCCAGCTCACCACGAGCTTGGGGGACCTATAATTCACCCCTCCACTTT. Amino acid sequence: CASSPRAWGTYNSPLHF.

This clonotype was seen ten or more times. The chain recombines TRBV5-1 with TRBJ2-1; D ambiguous. The CDR3 is made up of 12 amino acids. The V and J ends lost 0 bases and 10 bases respectively, with 8 bases between them. Germline loops: CDR1 SGHRS, CDR2 YFSETQ. CDR3: CASSLGSTEQFF. DNA for the CDR3: TGCGCCAGCAGCTTGGGGTCGACCGAGCAGTTCTTC.

This clonotype was picked up many times. The chain combines TRBV7-2 with TRBJ1-2; 7 bases line up with TRBD1. CDR1 is SGHTA, CDR2 FQGNSA, per germline. After removal of 6 bases from V and 4 bases from J, the junction contained 5 bases not matched to a gene. This CDR3 has 13 amino acids. This CDR3 reads CASSWDSPYGYTF. CDR3 nucleotide sequence: TGTGCCAGCAGTTGGGACAGCCCCTATGGCTACACCTTC.

This clonotype appeared a few times. This chain joins TRBV15 and TRBJ1-5; D ambiguous. Trimming cost V 5 bases and J 1 base, with 18 bases left between them. The CDR3 contains 17 residues. Germline-derived CDR1 and CDR2 are LNHNV and YYDKDF (reference sequence). The CDR3 protein is CATSGLYSLLSNQPQHF. CDR3 in DNA: TGTGCCACCAGCGGTTTGTACAGCCTCCTAAGCAATCAGCCCCAGCATTTT. The full variable domain, rest sourced from reference TRBV15 and TRBJ1-5, is DAMVIQNPRYQVTQFGKPVTLSCSQTLNHNVMYWYQQKSSQAPKLLFHYYDKDFNNEADTPDNFQSRRPNTSFCFLDIRSPGLGDTAMYLCATSGLYSLLSNQPQHFGDGTRLSIL.

The table lists this clonotype with a few counts. The chain recombines TRBV5-1 with TRBJ1-4; unclear D gene. The CDR3 has 14 amino acids. Germline lookup yields CDR1 SGHRS and CDR2 YFSETQ. Trimming removed 0 bases at V and 3 bases at J, with 6 bases between. The CDR3 DNA is TGCGCCAGCAGCTTGGAGACGCCTAATGAAAAACTGTTTTTT. Translation: CASSLETPNEKLFF.

In this sample, this clonotype turned up many times. A junction end diverges from the germline sequence, so it may reflect a read error. This chain connects TRBV5-6 to TRBJ2-4; D gene uncertain. Germline V gene data show CDR1 as SGHDT and CDR2 as YYEEEE. The CDR3 extends over 13 amino acids. This CDR3 reads CASSLWARNIQYF. The CDR3 coding sequence is TGTGCCAGCAGCTTGTGGGCCAGAAACATTCAGTACTTC.

In its sample, this clonotype was seen many times. The rearrangement joins TRBV10-3 to TRBJ2-1, with D possibly being TRBD1 or TRBD2 (5 bases each). Deletions cut 10 bases from V and 6 bases from J, with 19 bases between. CDR1 is ENHRY and CDR2 is SYGVKD in the germline V gene. The CDR3 length is 14 residues. The chain's CDR3 is CATHPGTTVNEQFF. The CDR3 region has the DNA TGTGCCACTCATCCCGGGACCACCGTCAATGAGCAGTTCTTC.

The V and J genes are TRBV11-2 and TRBJ1-1, with 8 bases fitting TRBD1. From germline, CDR1 is SGHAT and CDR2 FQNNGV. This CDR3 has 15 residues. The J segment lost 5 bases and the V segment lost 3 bases, leaving 8 bases of the junction unmatched. The CDR3 sequence is CASSFSDRADTEAFF. As DNA, the CDR3 is TGTGCCAGCAGCTTCTCGGACAGGGCGGATACTGAAGCTTTCTTT.

This chain connects TRBV2 to TRBJ2-1, with 7 positions matching TRBD2. The germline V gene has CDR1 SNHLY and CDR2 FYNNEI. There are 14 residues in the CDR3. V dropped 10 bases and J dropped 6; count of bases not matched to a gene: 12. CDR3 in amino acids: CATGPETSPNEQFF. In DNA, the CDR3 is TGTGCCACTGGCCCCGAGACTAGCCCCAATGAGCAGTTCTTC.